Each of the 25 T cell receptor beta chains below was sequenced from the same sample in a study of response to subunit inactivated influenza vaccine. TCRdb analysed the RT-PCR reads with MiXCR anew, one entry per CDR3 protein. The sample consists of about 520,000 distinct CDR3 sequences, about 7.2% of them appearing once. Sequencing used PBMCs from blood, obtained 23 to 25 months after vaccination. The receptors derive from a man aged 50 to 69 who received an inactivated influenza vaccine.

There are many counts of this clonotype. The V and J genes are TRBV18 and TRBJ2-5, with TRBD1 matching 7 bases. V gave up 4 bases and J gave up 1 base; unmatched junction bases: 6. Germline V lookup: CDR1 KGHSH, CDR2 LQKENI. The CDR3 runs 15 residues. CDR3 DNA sequence: TGTGCCAGCTCACTTCAAAACAGGGGCCAAGAGACCCAGTACTTC. Translated, it gives CASSLQNRGQETQYF.

CDR3 nucleotides: TGTGCCAGCAGCCGAGGACTAGCGGGAGTGATTAGGGCAGATACGCAGTATTTT. Protein sequence: CASSRGLAGVIRADTQYF. The rearrangement uses TRBV6-1 and TRBJ2-3, with 13 positions matching TRBD2. With 6 bases clipped from V and 4 bases from J, the junction kept 13 bases outside the gene matches. This CDR3 contains 18 residues. Germline V lookup: CDR1 MNHNS, CDR2 SASEGT.

The genes are TRBV15 and TRBJ2-3; 7 nucleotides align to TRBD1. Germline V CDR1 and CDR2: LNHNV, YYDKDF (reference sequence). This CDR3 contains 14 residues. The junction had 8 bases not matched to a gene; V was cut back by 8 bases and J by 3 bases. The CDR3 loop reads CATAGGPKTDTQYF. Written as DNA, the CDR3 is TGTGCCACCGCAGGGGGTCCTAAAACAGATACGCAGTATTTT.

This clonotype has just a few counts. V gene TRBV4-2 combines with J gene TRBJ2-2, with D perhaps given as TRBD1 or TRBD2 (5 bases each). Germline values: CDR1 LGHNA, CDR2 YNFKEQ. Trimming stripped 4 bases from V and 0 bases from J, with 9 bases between. CDR3 length equals 15 residues. The CDR3 DNA follows: TGTGCCAGCAGCCGGGGACCAACGAACACCGGGGAGCTGTTTTTT. It is translated as CASSRGPTNTGELFF.

The chain links TRBV2 to TRBJ2-1; 8 bases map to TRBD2. CDR3 length: 15 residues. Germline V lookup: CDR1 SNHLY, CDR2 FYNNEI. The junction had 9 bases not matched to a gene; V was cut back by 5 bases and J by 6 bases. The CDR3 sequence: CASSLRTGGGNEQFF. The CDR3 DNA sequence: TGTGCCAGCAGTCTCAGGACGGGAGGGGGCAATGAGCAGTTCTTC.

This chain joins TRBV4-2 and TRBJ2-4; possibly TRBD1 for D (6 bases). The germline V gene encodes CDR1 LGHNA and CDR2 YNFKEQ. CDR3 length: 16 residues. Trimming stripped 0 bases from V and 8 bases from J, with 17 bases between. Here the CDR3 DNA reads TGTGCCAGCAGCCAAGATAGAGGGCAGGGGTGGGACATTCAGTACTTC. Its translation is CASSQDRGQGWDIQYF.

The chain links TRBV19 to TRBJ2-5, with 9 bases lining up with TRBD1. The CDR3 totals 12 residues. From germline, CDR1 is LNHDA and CDR2 SQIVND (reference sequence). The V gene end was trimmed by 5 bases and the J gene end by 12 bases; junction bases not matched to a gene: 7. Here the CDR3 reads CASSGQGRIKYF. The CDR3 DNA reads as TGTGCCAGTAGTGGACAGGGGCGCATCAAGTACTTC.

This chain connects TRBV12-3 or TRBV12-4 to TRBJ2-5; TRBD1 agrees at 7 bases. The CDR3 sequence is 14 residues long. The V gene end was trimmed by 1 base and the J gene end by 5 bases; junction bases not matched to a gene: 4. CDR3 DNA: TGTGCCAGCAGTTTAGAAGGGGGCAGGGAGACCCAGTACTTC. It codes for CASSLEGGRETQYF.

CDR3 nucleotide sequence: TGCAGTGCTAGAAGCCTACAGGGAGGATTGACTGAAGCTTTCTTT. Amino acid sequence: CSARSLQGGLTEAFF. This sequence joins TRBV20-1 and TRBJ1-1; a possible D gene is TRBD1 (6 bases). CDR1 is DFQATT and CDR2 is SNEGSKA in the germline V gene (reference sequence). The CDR3 spans 15 residues. Trimming left V 2 bases short and J 5 bases short, with 18 bases between.

This clonotype has ten or more counts. The chain combines TRBV6-1 with TRBJ1-1, with D possibly matching TRBD1 (6 bases). Per the germline V gene, CDR1 is MNHNS and CDR2 is SASEGT. The CDR3 is 14 residues long. The V and J ends lost 6 bases and 1 base respectively, with 12 bases between them. In nucleotides, the CDR3 is TGTGCCAGCAGAACGAGGACAGAGAACACTGAAGCTTTCTTT. Its protein is CASRTRTENTEAFF.

This clonotype showed up just a few times. The V and J genes are TRBV4-2 and TRBJ2-1; possibly TRBD2 for D (6 bases). Germline loops: CDR1 LGHNA, CDR2 YNFKEQ. The CDR3 is 16 amino acids. Trimming shortened V by 0 bases and J by 9 bases, and 18 bases separated the two germline ends. The DNA for the CDR3 is TGTGCCAGCAGCCAAGATTCTGCGGGGTATTCAAGTGAGCAGTTCTTC. The encoded protein is CASSQDSAGYSSEQFF.

This clonotype was counted many times. This rearrangement joins TRBV12-3 or TRBV12-4 to TRBJ1-5; tentatively, D is TRBD1 (5 bases). CDR3 length: 16 amino acids. Trimming took 2 bases from V and 3 from J, leaving 14 bases between them. The CDR3 nucleotides are TGTGCCAGCAGTTTATCAGGGACGGCGCCCAATCAGCCCCAGCATTTT. Its protein product is CASSLSGTAPNQPQHF.

This clonotype was recorded many times. The chain couples TRBV6-2 or TRBV6-3 to TRBJ2-7, with 9 bases fitting TRBD1. The CDR3 loop spans 16 amino acids. CDR1 and CDR2 (germline): MNHEY, SVGEGT. The V gene end was trimmed by 5 bases and the J gene end by 1 base; junction bases not matched to a gene: 9. In DNA form, the CDR3 reads TGTGCCAGCAGTCCCCCCGGGACAGGGCGGTCCTACGAGCAGTACTTC. Amino acids: CASSPPGTGRSYEQYF.

This sequence joins TRBV30 and TRBJ2-1; D is perhaps TRBD1 (5 bases). The CDR3 is 11 amino acids. Deletions cut 7 bases from V and 9 bases from J, with 13 bases between. Per the germline V gene, CDR1 is GTSNPN and CDR2 is SVGIG (reference sequence). In nucleotides, the CDR3 is TGTGCCTACGCAGGGTCCGGTGAGCAGTTCTTC. Translated, it gives CAYAGSGEQFF.

This clonotype has at least ten counts. The chain has TRBV6-5 and TRBJ2-2, with D perhaps matching TRBD2 (6 bases). V lost 6 bases, J lost 6 bases, and 8 bases lay in between. This CDR3 region has 12 residues. Looked up from germline, CDR1 is MNHEY and CDR2 is SVGAGI. The DNA of the CDR3 is TGTGCCAGCAGGCGGGACGCCGGGGAGCTGTTTTTT. As protein: CASRRDAGELFF.

In this sample, this clonotype turned up many times. The chain is built from TRBV2 and TRBJ2-7; 13 positions match TRBD2. The CDR3 totals 16 residues. J gave up 0 bases and V 4 bases, and 3 bases lay outside the gene matches. The germline V gene encodes CDR1 SNHLY and CDR2 FYNNEI. Here the CDR3 reads CASSAGLAGDSYEQYF. CDR3 sequence (DNA): TGTGCCAGCAGTGCAGGACTAGCGGGGGACTCCTACGAGCAGTACTTC.

This clonotype was observed a handful of times. The chain joins TRBV7-2 to TRBJ2-7; D is unresolved. Germline V gene data show CDR1 as SGHTA and CDR2 as FQGNSA. Trimming cost V 1 base and J 0 bases, with 7 bases left between them. The length of the CDR3 is 14 residues. The CDR3 protein is CASSLEQSSYEQYF. CDR3 DNA: TGTGCCAGCAGCTTAGAGCAAAGCTCCTACGAGCAGTACTTC.

The CDR3 protein is CASSYRATSTDTQYF. CDR3 sequence (DNA): TGTGCCAGCAGTTACAGGGCAACTAGCACAGATACGCAGTATTTT. The V and J genes are TRBV6-2 or TRBV6-3 and TRBJ2-3; D gene ambiguous. The CDR3 totals 15 residues. Deletions cut 2 bases from V and 0 bases from J, with 9 bases between. Germline CDR1 MNHEY, CDR2 SVGEGT.

This clonotype has a handful of counts. This chain connects TRBV11-2 to TRBJ1-3; TRBD1 agrees at 9 bases. The CDR3 runs 15 residues. CDR1 and CDR2 (germline): SGHAT, FQNNGV. Losses at the gene ends were 6 bases for V and 2 bases for J; bases not matched to a gene: 5. The CDR3 region is CASSSNRGPGNTIYF. The CDR3 nucleotides read TGTGCCAGCAGTTCCAACAGGGGGCCTGGAAACACCATATATTTT.

This clonotype was observed a few times. The genes are TRBV5-1 and TRBJ2-3; the D is unclear. Trimming shortened V by 4 bases and J by 6 bases, and 12 bases separated the two germline ends. The CDR3 loop spans 13 amino acids. Germline CDR1 SGHRS, CDR2 YFSETQ. CDR3 sequence reads: CASSVGPGDTQYF. CDR3 nucleotides: TGCGCCAGCAGCGTGGGCCCTGGGGATACGCAGTATTTT.

This clonotype was seen many times. J is TRBJ2-2 and V is TRBV5-1, with D perhaps matching TRBD1 (6 bases). The germline CDR1 and CDR2 sequences are SGHRS and YFSETQ. V was trimmed by 4 bases and J by 2 bases, leaving 18 bases between them. The CDR3 covers 17 residues. The CDR3 sequence: CASSRSGRGGNTGELFF. The CDR3 DNA sequence: TGCGCCAGCAGCCGGAGCGGCAGGGGTGGAAACACCGGGGAGCTGTTTTTT.

In this sample, this clonotype turned up many times. The rearrangement links TRBV24-1 to TRBJ1-4; D is ambiguous. Germline V gene lookup returns CDR1 KGHDR and CDR2 SFDVKD. CDR3 length: 13 residues. V gave up 6 bases and J gave up 0 bases, with 4 bases separating them. The CDR3 coding sequence is TGTGCCACCAGTTCTGCAACTAATGAAAAACTGTTTTTT. This codes for CATSSATNEKLFF.

The V gene is TRBV6-2 or TRBV6-3, the J gene TRBJ2-5; D tentatively reads TRBD1 or TRBD2 (5 bases each). The CDR3 extends over 16 amino acids. V was shortened by 7 bases and J by 2 bases, with 20 bases between the two germline ends. Germline lookup yields CDR1 MNHEY and CDR2 SVGEGT. The DNA for the CDR3 is TGTGCCAGCACCAAAACTCCGGGACCGAGACAAGAGACCCAGTACTTC. Protein: CASTKTPGPRQETQYF.

This clonotype was detected a few times. This chain links TRBV7-9 with TRBJ2-5; D could derive from TRBD1 or TRBD2 (7 bases each). The CDR3 runs to 16 residues. Germline V gene data show CDR1 as SEHNR and CDR2 as FQNEAQ (reference sequence). V was cut by 4 bases and J by 2 bases, with 17 bases left in between. CDR3 sequence: CASSYRQGGIQETQYF. In DNA form, the CDR3 reads TGTGCCAGCAGCTACCGACAGGGAGGGATTCAAGAGACCCAGTACTTC.

The chain uses TRBV4-2 and TRBJ2-6; 8 nucleotides line up with TRBD1. Germline CDR1 is LGHNA and CDR2 is YNFKEQ. V dropped 4 bases and J dropped 4; count of bases not matched to a gene: 6. The length of the CDR3 is 16 residues. The CDR3 nucleotides read TGTGCCAGCAGCCGAGGACAGGGATCAGGGGCCAACGTCCTGACTTTC. As protein: CASSRGQGSGANVLTF.